This T cell receptor beta chain was sequenced during a study of blood T cell repertoires in COVID-19. Overall study context: The United States, Italy and Spain were the sources of the acute and convalescent COVID-19 samples.

This clone was seen more than once but under ten times. Residents of under 25 US areas, aged about 18 to 89 years, made up the participants. V was clipped by 5 bases and J by 7 bases; unmatched bases: 6. The CDR3 extends over 13 amino acids. The germline CDR1 and CDR2 sequences are SGHTA and FQGNSA. Per the authors' pipeline: Estimation of nucleated cell counts relied on the amplification of reference gene primers. Measured with immunoSEQ multiplex PCR; TCRdb has only the in-frame clones, and not every one. That table gives V, J and clone size, and the DNA gave D and trimming. The sample lists around 400,000 clones, roughly 87% occurring once.

Sequenced sample: PBMCs or T cells enriched from blood (not recorded which). The receptor's source is a woman aged 45-65 years who had recovered from COVID-19. The chain has TRBV7-2 and TRBJ1-2, with 8 bases aligning to TRBD1. CDR3 in DNA: TGTGCCAGCAGCCCGGGACAGGCGGGTGGCTACACCTTC. It codes for CASSPGQAGGYTF. Using reference TRBV7-2 and TRBJ1-2 for the parts outside the CDR3, the full variable domain is GAGVSQSPSNKVTEKGKDVELRCDPISGHTALYWYRQSLGQGLEFLIYFQGNSAPDKSGLPSDRFSAERTGGSVSTLTIQRTQQEDSAVYLCASSPGQAGGYTFGSGTRLTVV.